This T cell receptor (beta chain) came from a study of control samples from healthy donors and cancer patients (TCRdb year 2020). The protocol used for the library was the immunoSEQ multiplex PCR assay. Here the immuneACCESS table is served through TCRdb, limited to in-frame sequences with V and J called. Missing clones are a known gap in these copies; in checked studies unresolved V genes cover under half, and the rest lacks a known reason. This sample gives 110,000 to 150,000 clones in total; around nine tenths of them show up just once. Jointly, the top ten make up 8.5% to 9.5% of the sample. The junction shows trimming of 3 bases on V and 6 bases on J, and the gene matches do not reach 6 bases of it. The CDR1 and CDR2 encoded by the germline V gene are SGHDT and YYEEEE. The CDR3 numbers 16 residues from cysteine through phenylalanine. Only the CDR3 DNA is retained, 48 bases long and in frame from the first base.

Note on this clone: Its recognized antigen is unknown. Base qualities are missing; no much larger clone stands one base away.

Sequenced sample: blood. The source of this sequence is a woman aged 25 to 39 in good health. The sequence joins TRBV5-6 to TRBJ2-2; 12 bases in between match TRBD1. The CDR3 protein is CASSWGQGAGAGELFF. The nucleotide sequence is TGTGCCAGCAGCTGGGGACAGGGGGCAGGGGCCGGGGAGCTGTTTTTT.